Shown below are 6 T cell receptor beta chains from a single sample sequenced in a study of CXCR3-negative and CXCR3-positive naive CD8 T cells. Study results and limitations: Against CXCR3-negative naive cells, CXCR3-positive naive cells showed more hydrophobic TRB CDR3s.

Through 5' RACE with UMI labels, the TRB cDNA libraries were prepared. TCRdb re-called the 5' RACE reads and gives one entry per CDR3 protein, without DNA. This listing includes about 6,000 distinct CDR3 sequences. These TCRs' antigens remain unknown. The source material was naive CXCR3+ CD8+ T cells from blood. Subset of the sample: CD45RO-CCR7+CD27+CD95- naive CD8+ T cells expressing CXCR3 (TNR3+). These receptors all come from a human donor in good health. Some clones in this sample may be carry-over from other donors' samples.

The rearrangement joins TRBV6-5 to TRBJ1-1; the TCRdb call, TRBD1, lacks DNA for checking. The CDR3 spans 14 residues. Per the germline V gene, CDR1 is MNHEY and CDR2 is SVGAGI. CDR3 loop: CASSGPGTGTEAFF.

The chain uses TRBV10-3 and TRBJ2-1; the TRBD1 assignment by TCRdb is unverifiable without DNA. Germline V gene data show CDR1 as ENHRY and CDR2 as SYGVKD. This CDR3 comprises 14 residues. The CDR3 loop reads CAGGRTSSYNEQFF.

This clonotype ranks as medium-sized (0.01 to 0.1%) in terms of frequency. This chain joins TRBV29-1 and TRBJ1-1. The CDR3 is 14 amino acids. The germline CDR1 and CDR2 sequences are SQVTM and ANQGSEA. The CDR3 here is CSVEETGGWSEAFF.

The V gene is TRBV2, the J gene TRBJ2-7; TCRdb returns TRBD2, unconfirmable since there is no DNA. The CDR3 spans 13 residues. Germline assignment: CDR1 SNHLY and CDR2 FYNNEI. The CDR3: CASIGTSGSEQYF.

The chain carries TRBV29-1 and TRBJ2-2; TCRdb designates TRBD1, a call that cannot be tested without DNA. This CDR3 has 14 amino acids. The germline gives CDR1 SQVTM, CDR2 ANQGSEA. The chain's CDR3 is CSAAGTENTGELFF.

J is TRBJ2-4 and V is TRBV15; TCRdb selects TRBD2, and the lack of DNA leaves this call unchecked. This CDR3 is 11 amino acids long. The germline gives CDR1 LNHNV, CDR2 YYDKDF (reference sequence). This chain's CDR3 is CATSALNVQYF.